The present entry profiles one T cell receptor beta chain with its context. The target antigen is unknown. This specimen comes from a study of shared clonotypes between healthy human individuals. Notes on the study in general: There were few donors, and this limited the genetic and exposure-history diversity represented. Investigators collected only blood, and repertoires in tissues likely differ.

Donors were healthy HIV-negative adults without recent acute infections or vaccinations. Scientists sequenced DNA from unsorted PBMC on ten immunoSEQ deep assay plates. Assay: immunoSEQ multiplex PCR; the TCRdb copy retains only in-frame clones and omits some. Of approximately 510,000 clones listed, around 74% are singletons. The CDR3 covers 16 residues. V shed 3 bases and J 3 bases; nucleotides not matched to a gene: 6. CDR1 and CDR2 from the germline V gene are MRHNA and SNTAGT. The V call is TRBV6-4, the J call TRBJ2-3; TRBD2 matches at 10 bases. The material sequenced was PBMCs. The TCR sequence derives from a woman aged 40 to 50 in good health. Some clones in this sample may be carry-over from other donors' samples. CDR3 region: CASSESSGSGTDTQYF. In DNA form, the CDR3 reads TGTGCCAGCAGTGAATCTAGCGGGAGTGGAACAGATACGCAGTATTTT.